Listed below are T cell receptor beta chains from one sample, sequenced in a study of T cell responses to AZD1222 COVID-19 vaccine. Sequencing used immunoSEQ multiplex PCR; TCRdb keeps in-frame clones, though not all of them. In the table there are 120,000 or so clones, 80% to 90% of which are singletons. Sequencing was performed on peripheral blood, taken on day 0 of AZD1222 vaccination. The receptors were gathered from an adult in good health. Both conserved end residues are part of each CDR3.

CASSLGQNTEAFF 13 TRBV7-9
CASSLAGVDTQYF 13 TRBV7-3
CASSQEANKHTDTQYF 16 TRBV3-1/TRBV3-2
CASSFGQGLQPQHF 14 TRBV7-2
CASSPPRGRGTEAFF 15 TRBV7-6
CASSQRGVPNEKLFF 15 TRBV4-3
CASSYSGRGLSWEQYF 16 TRBV6-2/TRBV6-3
CASSQSGTGKTEAFF 15 TRBV9
CASSLALARTYNEQFF 16 TRBV7-2
CASSLGSTADTQYF 14 TRBV5-1
CASSRAGGGYEQYF 14 TRBV5-4
CASSPLKGYEQYF 13 TRBV19
CASSLAGGLGTDTQYF 16 TRBV13
CASSQVPYKAGELFF 15 TRBV4-1
CASSQDYNNNYGYTF 15 TRBV14
CAWSVGTGLGYTF 13 TRBV30
CASSQRTSGGVSYF 14 TRBV3-1/TRBV3-2
CSASGQSDAFF 11 TRBV20-1
CASTRDAGSYEQYF 14 TRBV2
CASSPPQGADTEAFF 15 TRBV18
CATSGGIGNTIYF 13 TRBV24-1
CASSLGLPDQGAFF 14 TRBV5-6
CASRPQVMNTEAFF 14 TRBV5-6
CASSLGTDSYEQYF 14 TRBV9
CASSDSLNQPQHF 13 TRBV6-4
CASSLGFTTTSYEQYF 16 TRBV11-2
CASSLDWRVRNTEAFF 16 TRBV7-2
CASRQGYEQYF 11 TRBV12-3/TRBV12-4
CASSPYLAGGDEQFF 15 TRBV7-2
CATSRDRGRTGNTIYF 16 TRBV15
CASSSDRRGNQPQHF 15 TRBV7-8
CASSLVTRGQVGIQYF 16 TRBV11-1
CASSLKETQYF 11 TRBV5-5
CASSPQSVARIGGTGELFF 19 TRBV18
CASSLGTVRGYTF 13 TRBV5-1
CASSHRVTNYGYTF 14 TRBV4-1
CASRPQGSSDTQYF 14 TRBV27
CASSLADLGTGNTIYF 16 TRBV5-4
CASSDRVGQPQHF 13 TRBV19
CASSRGGAEDEQYF 14 TRBV6-5
CASSSRLYDYEQYF 14 TRBV7-9
CASSPRRSLGNTIYF 15 TRBV7-2
CASSVGIGVSNQPQHF 16 TRBV9
CAISKAYGYTF 11 TRBV6-5
CASSFQGGGNTIYF 14 TRBV7-8
CASSPRAGGPYEQYF 15 TRBV18